This T cell receptor beta chain is from a study of T cell responses to AZD1222 COVID-19 vaccine. The germline gives CDR1 LNHDA, CDR2 SQIVND (reference sequence). The CDR3 extends over 14 amino acids. V gave up 10 bases and J gave up 4 bases; unmatched junction bases: 9. The assay was immunoSEQ multiplex PCR, and TCRdb's table has in-frame clones only and misses some. The table includes about 88,000 clones, roughly 89% detected once. The sequencing used peripheral blood, collected on day 0 of AZD1222 vaccination. The chain uses TRBV19 and TRBJ2-5; 10 bases match TRBD1. The sequence derives from an adult in good health. DNA of the CDR3: TGTGCCACCGCCGACAGGGGGCATGGAGAGACCCAGTACTTC. Translating gives CATADRGHGETQYF.